The sequence of this T cell receptor beta chain was determined in a study of blood T cell repertoires in COVID-19. Background on the study: In each case, the material was cDNA or gDNA derived from T cells, B-cell-depleted T cells, or PBMCs.

Data came from immunoSEQ multiplex PCR; TCRdb stores just in-frame clones and leaves some out. Here the sample spans about 160,000 clones, approximately 87% being singletons. The CDR3 runs 13 residues. Germline V gene lookup returns CDR1 SGHDN and CDR2 FVKESK. V lost 4 bases and J 6 bases, leaving 11 bases between the germline ends. Seattle participants joined during active infection and were tracked over time. The sequencing input was peripheral blood. The gene calls are TRBV14 and TRBJ2-3; D possibly corresponds to TRBD2 (6 bases). The clonotype originates from a woman aged 70-85 years with COVID-19, enrolled during active disease. The CDR3: CASSRDLSDTQYF. CDR3 sequence (DNA): TGTGCCAGCAGCCGGGACTTATCGGATACGCAGTATTTT.